This T cell receptor (beta chain) originates from a study of blood T cell repertoires in COVID-19. On the study more broadly: The origin of the acute and convalescent COVID-19 samples was the United States, Italy and Spain.

Germline V CDR1 and CDR2: SNHLY, FYNNEI. CDR3 length equals 15 residues. Note on this clone: Sequence at one end of the junction differs from germline and may be a read error.

The protocol was immunoSEQ multiplex PCR, while the TCRdb copy is restricted to in-frame clones and leaves out a portion. There are roughly 45,000 clones in the sample; 60% to 80% occur only once, and approximately 30% lies in the top ten. The chain employs TRBV2 and TRBJ2-3, with a tentative D call TRBD2 (7 bases). Sequenced: peripheral blood. The receptor's source is a woman between 70 and 85 years old with acute or convalescent COVID-19. CDR3 protein: CACSEERGAGDTQYF. The CDR3, as DNA: TGTGCCTGCAGTGAAGAACGGGGGGCCGGGGATACGCAGTATTTT. The variable domain in full, completed from reference TRBV2 and TRBJ2-3, reads EPEVTQTPSHQVTQMGQEVILRCVPISNHLYFYWYRQILGQKVEFLVSFYNNEISEKSEIFDDQFSVERPDGSNFTLKIRSTKLEDSAMYFCACSEERGAGDTQYFGPGTRLTVL.